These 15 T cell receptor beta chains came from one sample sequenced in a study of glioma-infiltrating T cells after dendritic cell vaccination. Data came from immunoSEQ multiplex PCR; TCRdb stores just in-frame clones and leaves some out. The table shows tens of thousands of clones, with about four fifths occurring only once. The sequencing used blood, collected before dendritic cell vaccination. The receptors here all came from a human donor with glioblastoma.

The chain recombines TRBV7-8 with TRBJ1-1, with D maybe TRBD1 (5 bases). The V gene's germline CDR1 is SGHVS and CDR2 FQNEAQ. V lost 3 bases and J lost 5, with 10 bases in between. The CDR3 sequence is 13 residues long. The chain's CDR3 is CASSFNRGTEAFF. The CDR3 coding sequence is TGTGCCAGCAGCTTCAACCGGGGGACTGAAGCTTTCTTT. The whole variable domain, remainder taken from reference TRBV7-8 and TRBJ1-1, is GAGVSQSPRYKVAKRGQDVALRCDPISGHVSLFWYQQALGQGPEFLTYFQNEAQLDKSGLPSDRFFAERPEGSVSTLKIQRTQQEDSAVYLCASSFNRGTEAFFGQGTRLTVV.

CDR3 in amino acids: CAWTPGHLNTEAFF. In DNA form, the CDR3 reads TGTGCCTGGACTCCGGGACACCTGAACACTGAAGCTTTCTTT. This chain uses TRBV30 with TRBJ1-1; D may be TRBD1 (6 bases). V lost 4 bases and J lost 0, with 12 bases in between. The CDR3 covers 14 residues. Germline V gene lookup returns CDR1 GTSNPN and CDR2 SVGIG (reference sequence). The entire variable domain, with the rest obtained from reference TRBV30 and TRBJ1-1, is as follows: SQTIHQWPATLVQPVGSPLSLECTVEGTSNPNLYWYRQAAGRGLQLLFYSVGIGQISSEVPQNLSASRPQDRQFILSSKKLLLSDSGFYLCAWTPGHLNTEAFFGQGTRLTVV.

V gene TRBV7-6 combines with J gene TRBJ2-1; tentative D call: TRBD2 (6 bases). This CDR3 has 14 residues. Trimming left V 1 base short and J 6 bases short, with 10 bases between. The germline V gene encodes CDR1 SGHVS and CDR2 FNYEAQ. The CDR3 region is CASSLVGGGNEQFF. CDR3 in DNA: TGTGCCAGCAGCTTAGTGGGGGGTGGCAATGAGCAGTTCTTC.

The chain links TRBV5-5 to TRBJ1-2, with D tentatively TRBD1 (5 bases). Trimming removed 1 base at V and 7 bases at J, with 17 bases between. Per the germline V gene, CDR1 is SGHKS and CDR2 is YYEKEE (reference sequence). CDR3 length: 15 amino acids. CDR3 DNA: TGTGCCAGCAGCTTGTTATTTACTTACGGGGGTGGCTACACCTTC. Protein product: CASSLLFTYGGGYTF.

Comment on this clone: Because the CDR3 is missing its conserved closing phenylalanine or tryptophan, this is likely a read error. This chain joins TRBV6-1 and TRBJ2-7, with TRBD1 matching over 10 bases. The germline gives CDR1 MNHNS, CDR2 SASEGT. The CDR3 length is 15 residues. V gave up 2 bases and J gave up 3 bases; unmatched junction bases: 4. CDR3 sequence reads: CASSERDRGIYEQYL. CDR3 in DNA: TGTGCCAGCAGTGAAAGGGACAGGGGAATCTACGAGCAGTACCTC.

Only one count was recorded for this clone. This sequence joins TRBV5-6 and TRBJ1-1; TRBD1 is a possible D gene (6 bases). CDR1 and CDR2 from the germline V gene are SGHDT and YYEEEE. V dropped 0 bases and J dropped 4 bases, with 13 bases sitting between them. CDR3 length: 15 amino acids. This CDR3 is CASSLGQGKGTEAFF. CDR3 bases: TGTGCCAGCAGCTTGGGGCAGGGGAAGGGCACTGAAGCTTTCTTT.

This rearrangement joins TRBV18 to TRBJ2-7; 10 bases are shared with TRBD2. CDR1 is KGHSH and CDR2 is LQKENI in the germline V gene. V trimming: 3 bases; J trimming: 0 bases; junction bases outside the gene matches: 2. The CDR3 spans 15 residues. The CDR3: CASSPASGSSYEQYV. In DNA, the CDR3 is TGTGCCAGCTCACCGGCTAGCGGGAGCTCCTACGAGCAGTACGTC.

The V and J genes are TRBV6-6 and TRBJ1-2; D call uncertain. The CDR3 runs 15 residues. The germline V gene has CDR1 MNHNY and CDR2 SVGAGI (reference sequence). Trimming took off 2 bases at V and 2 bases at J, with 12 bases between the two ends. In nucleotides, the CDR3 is TGTGCCAGCAGTTACAACCCGCGCTCAAACTATGGCTACACCTTC. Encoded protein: CASSYNPRSNYGYTF.

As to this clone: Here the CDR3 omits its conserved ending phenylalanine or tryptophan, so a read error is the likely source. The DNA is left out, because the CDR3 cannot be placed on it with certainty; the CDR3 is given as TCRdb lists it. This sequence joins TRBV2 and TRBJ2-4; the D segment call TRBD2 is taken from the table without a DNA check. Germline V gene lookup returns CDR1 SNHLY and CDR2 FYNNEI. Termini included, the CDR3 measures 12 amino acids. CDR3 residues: CASSALDIPSSI.

For the CDR3, the DNA is TGTGCCAGCAGCGCACACTCTGGGGCCAACGTCCTGACTTTC. Translated, it gives CASSAHSGANVLTF. V is TRBV11-2 and J is TRBJ2-6; D not certain. This CDR3 is built from 14 residues. V lost 5 bases and J 0 bases, leaving 5 bases between the germline ends. Germline lookup yields CDR1 SGHAT and CDR2 FQNNGV.

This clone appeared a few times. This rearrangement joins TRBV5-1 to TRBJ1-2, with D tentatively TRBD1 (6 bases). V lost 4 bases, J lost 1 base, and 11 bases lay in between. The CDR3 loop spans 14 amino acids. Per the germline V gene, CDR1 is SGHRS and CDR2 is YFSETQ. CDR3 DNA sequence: TGCGCCAGCAGCATAGGACAGAGTAACTATGGCTACACCTTC. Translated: CASSIGQSNYGYTF.

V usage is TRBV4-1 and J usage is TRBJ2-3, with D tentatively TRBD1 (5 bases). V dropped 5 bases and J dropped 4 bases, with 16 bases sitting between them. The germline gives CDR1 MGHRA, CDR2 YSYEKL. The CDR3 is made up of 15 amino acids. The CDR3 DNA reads TGCGCCAGCAGCGGCCCAGGGATTGGACCAGATACGCAGTATTTT. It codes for CASSGPGIGPDTQYF.

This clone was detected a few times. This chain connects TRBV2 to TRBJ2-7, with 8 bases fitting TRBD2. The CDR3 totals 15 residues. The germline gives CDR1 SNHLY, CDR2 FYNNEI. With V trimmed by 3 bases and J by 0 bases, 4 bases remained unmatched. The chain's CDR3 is CASSEGGGPSYEQYF. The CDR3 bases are TGTGCCAGCAGTGAGGGCGGGGGGCCCTCCTACGAGCAGTACTTC.

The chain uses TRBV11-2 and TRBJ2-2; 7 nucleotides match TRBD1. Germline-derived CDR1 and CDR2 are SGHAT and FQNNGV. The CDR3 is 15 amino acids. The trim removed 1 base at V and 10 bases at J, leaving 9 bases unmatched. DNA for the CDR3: TGTGCCAGCAGCTTAGGAGCAGGGGGTCCGGAGGAGCTGTTTTTT. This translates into CASSLGAGGPEELFF. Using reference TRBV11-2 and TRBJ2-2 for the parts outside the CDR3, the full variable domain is EAGVAQSPRYKIIEKRQSVAFWCNPISGHATLYWYQQILGQGPKLLIQFQNNGVVDDSQLPKDRFSAERLKGVDSTLKIQPAKLEDSAVYLCASSLGAGGPEELFFGEGSRLTVL.

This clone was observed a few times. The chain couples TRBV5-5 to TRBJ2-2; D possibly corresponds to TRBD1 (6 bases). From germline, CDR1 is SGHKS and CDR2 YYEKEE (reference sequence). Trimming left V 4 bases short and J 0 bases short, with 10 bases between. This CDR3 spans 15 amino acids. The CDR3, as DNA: TGTGCCAGCAGCCGACAGGCAACGAACACCGGGGAGCTGTTTTTT. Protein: CASSRQATNTGELFF.